This record concerns one T cell receptor (beta chain) sequence. The antigen is not known. This CDR3 comprises 19 residues. V gave up 1 base and J gave up 4 bases, with 29 bases separating them. The V gene's germline CDR1 is DFQATT and CDR2 SNEGSKA (reference sequence). These data belong to a study of T cells in Graves' hyperthyroidism and ophthalmopathy. On the study more broadly: Upon initial diagnosis and before any treatment, peripheral blood was collected.

Template material for amplifying TCR beta CDR3 regions consisted of RNA transcripts. First-round RT-PCR targeting the TCR CDR3 was performed with the HTBI primer set. Using its own MiXCR run on the multiplex PCR reads, TCRdb lists one record per CDR3 protein. The sample has about 740,000 distinct CDR3 sequences, approximately 14% seen once. Whole-study results and caveats: Within blood appeared most thyroid clonotypes that had expanded above 0.001.

The sequenced sample was blood. The receptor was derived from a woman younger than 35 with Graves' hyperthyroidism. The chain joins TRBV20-1 to TRBJ2-7; possibly TRBD2 for D (6 bases). CDR3 sequence reads: CSARVGASAKSTKIYEQYF. The CDR3 DNA follows: TGCAGTGCTAGAGTAGGGGCTAGCGCGAAATCTACCAAAATTTACGAGCAGTACTTC.